The present T cell receptor beta chain was sequenced within a study of shared clonotypes between healthy human individuals. Assay: immunoSEQ multiplex PCR; the TCRdb copy retains only in-frame clones and omits some. The sample has more than 2 million clones, approximately 92% seen once. Naive CD8 cells were CD45RO-negative, positively selected for CCR7, excluding terminally differentiated effector memory CD45RA+ cells. Each donor was a Caucasian adult residing in Nashville, Tennessee. Sequenced input: naive CD8+ T cells from PBMCs. This receptor was taken from a man younger than 35 in good health. Some clones in this sample may be carry-over from other donors' samples.

Here the CDR3 DNA reads TGTGCCACCAGCGCTTCCTCATCTGGGGCCAACGTCCTGACTTTC. Translating it yields CATSASSSGANVLTF. The chain is built from TRBV15 and TRBJ2-6; D unclear. V was clipped by 5 bases and J by 1 base, with 9 bases between them. This CDR3 has 15 amino acids. Germline CDR1 and CDR2: LNHNV and YYDKDF (reference sequence).